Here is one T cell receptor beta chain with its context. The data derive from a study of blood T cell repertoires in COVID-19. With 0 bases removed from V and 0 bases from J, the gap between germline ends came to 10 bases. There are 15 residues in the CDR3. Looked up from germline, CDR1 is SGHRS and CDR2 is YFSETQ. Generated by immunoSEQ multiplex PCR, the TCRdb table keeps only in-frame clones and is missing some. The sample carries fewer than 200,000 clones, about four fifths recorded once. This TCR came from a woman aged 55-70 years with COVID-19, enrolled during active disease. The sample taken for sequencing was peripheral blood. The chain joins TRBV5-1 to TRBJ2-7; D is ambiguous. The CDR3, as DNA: TGCGCCAGCAGCTTGGGTGTCTGGGCCTCCTACGAGCAGTACTTC. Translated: CASSLGVWASYEQYF.